The rows below give T cell receptor beta chains drawn from one sample of a study of CD8 T cells in Susac syndrome. TCRdb fed the immunoSEQ multiplex PCR reads into MiXCR, producing one record per CDR3 protein. The table lists more than 250,000 distinct CDR3 sequences, 92% of them singletons. The sequencing input was CD4+ T cells from PBMCs. These receptors were taken from a human donor with multiple sclerosis. CDR3s include the opening cysteine and the closing phenylalanine or tryptophan.

j_gene | v_gene | CDR3aa
TRBJ1-5 | TRBV19 | CASHGQGDQPQHF
TRBJ2-3 | TRBV6-1 | CASSQRPLADSTDTQYF
TRBJ2-4 | TRBV20-1 | CSATGGFEGGGDIQYF
TRBJ2-3 | TRBV29-1 | CSVGDISTDTQYF
TRBJ2-5 | TRBV7-9 | CASSLAVQGGETQYF
TRBJ2-7 | TRBV5-4 | CASSLTSGGEHEQYF
TRBJ1-2 | TRBV6-1 | CASSEGSGFNYGYTF
TRBJ2-1 | TRBV20-1 | CSAPGGSAPPYNEQFF
TRBJ2-7 | TRBV19 | CASSIRQGPYEQYF
TRBJ2-3 | TRBV5-1 | CASSLGRAGLSTDTQYF
TRBJ2-7 | TRBV5-1 | CASSSYQRTHEQYF
TRBJ2-7 | TRBV12-3/TRBV12-4 | CASSLAPTIYEQYF
TRBJ2-5 | TRBV12-3/TRBV12-4 | CASSLGGGGRETQYF
TRBJ1-4 | TRBV6-5 | CASSYSSLATNEKLFF
TRBJ1-2 | TRBV12-3/TRBV12-4 | CASSLRRPGDYGYTF
TRBJ2-3 | TRBV7-9 | CASRIDGSGHDTQYF
TRBJ2-3 | TRBV12-3/TRBV12-4 | CASRGTSGGLTDTQYF
TRBJ2-1 | TRBV4-3 | CASSQGGVGNNEQFF
TRBJ2-1 | TRBV5-1 | CASSLGTGYNEQFF